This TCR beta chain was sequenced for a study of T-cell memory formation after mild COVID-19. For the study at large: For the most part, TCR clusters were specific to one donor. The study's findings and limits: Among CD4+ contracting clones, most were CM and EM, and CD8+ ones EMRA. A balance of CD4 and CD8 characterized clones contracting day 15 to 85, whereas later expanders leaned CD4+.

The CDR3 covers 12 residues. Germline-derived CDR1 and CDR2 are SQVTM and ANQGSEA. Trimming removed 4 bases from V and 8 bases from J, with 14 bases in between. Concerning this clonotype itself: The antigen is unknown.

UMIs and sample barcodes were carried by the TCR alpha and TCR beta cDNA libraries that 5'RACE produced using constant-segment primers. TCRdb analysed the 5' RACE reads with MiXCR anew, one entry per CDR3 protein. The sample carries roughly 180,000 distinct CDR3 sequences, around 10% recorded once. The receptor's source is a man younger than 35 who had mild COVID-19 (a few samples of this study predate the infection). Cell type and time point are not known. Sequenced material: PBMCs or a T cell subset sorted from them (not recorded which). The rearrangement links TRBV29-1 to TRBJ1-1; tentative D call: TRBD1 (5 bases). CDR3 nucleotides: TGCAGCGTTGGGGACCAGGGATCGGAAGCTTTCTTT. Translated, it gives CSVGDQGSEAFF.